The 2 T cell receptor beta chains in this list originate from one sample, sequenced in a study of blood T cell repertoires in COVID-19. Assay: immunoSEQ multiplex PCR; the TCRdb copy retains only in-frame clones and omits some. The sample carries roughly 88,000 clones, 75% to 95% recorded once. Sequenced input: peripheral blood. All receptors derive from a woman aged 45 to 65 in a cohort sampled during active COVID-19.

The V and J genes are TRBV10-3 and TRBJ1-1, with 7 positions matching TRBD1. Germline assignment: CDR1 ENHRY and CDR2 SYGVKD. V gave up 7 bases and J gave up 0 bases; unmatched junction bases: 8. This CDR3 region has 15 residues. CDR3: CAITRGYGMNTEAFF. The DNA for the CDR3 is TGTGCCATCACCAGGGGGTACGGGATGAACACTGAAGCTTTCTTT.

This clone has just one count. The chain couples TRBV19 to TRBJ2-1, with TRBD2 identical over 9 bases. V gave up 9 bases and J gave up 4 bases; unmatched junction bases: 10. Per germline, CDR1 LNHDA and CDR2 SQIVND (reference sequence). This CDR3 has 15 amino acids. The CDR3 spells CASKPAGGDYNEQFF. The CDR3 nucleotides read TGTGCCAGCAAGCCAGCGGGGGGTGATTACAATGAGCAGTTCTTC.